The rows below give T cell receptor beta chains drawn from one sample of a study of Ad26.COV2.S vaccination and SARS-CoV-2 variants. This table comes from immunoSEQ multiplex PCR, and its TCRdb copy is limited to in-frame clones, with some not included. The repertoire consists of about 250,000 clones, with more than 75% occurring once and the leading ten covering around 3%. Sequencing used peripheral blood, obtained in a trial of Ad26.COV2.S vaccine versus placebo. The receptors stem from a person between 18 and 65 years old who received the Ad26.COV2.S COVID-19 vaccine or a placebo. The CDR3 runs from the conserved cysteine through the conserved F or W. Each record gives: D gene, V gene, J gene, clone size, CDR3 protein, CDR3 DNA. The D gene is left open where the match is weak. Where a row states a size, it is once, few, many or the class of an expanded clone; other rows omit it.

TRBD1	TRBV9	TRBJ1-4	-	CASSAGTGNEKLFF	TGTGCCAGCAGCGCCGGGACAGGAAATGAAAAACTGTTTTTT
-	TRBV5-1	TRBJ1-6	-	CASSLVGGSSPLHF	TGCGCCAGCAGCTTGGTGGGGGGCAGTTCACCCCTCCACTTT
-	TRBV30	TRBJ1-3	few	CAWSVSGADDFAF	TGTGCCTGGAGTGTAAGCGGAGCAGACGATTTCGCCTTT
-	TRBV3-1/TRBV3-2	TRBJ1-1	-	CASSQWGRNTEAFF	TGTGCCAGCAGCCAGTGGGGCAGGAACACTGAAGCTTTCTTT
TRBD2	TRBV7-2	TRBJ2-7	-	CASSSRAGAAPYEQYF	TGTGCCAGCAGCTCCAGAGCGGGAGCGGCCCCCTACGAGCAGTACTTC
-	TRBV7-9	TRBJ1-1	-	CASSPWGGNTEAFF	TGTGCCAGCAGCCCGTGGGGGGGGAACACTGAAGCTTTCTTT
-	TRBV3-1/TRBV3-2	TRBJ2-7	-	CASSSRSSAPDEQYF	TGTGCCAGCAGCTCCCGTAGTAGTGCACCCGACGAGCAGTACTTC
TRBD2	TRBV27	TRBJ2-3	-	CASRPGALERGGVTDTQYF	TGTGCCAGCAGGCCCGGGGCCCTGGAGCGGGGGGGTGTTACAGATACGCAGTATTTT
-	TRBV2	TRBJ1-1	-	CASSRQLNTEAFF	TGTGCCAGCAGTCGACAGCTGAACACTGAAGCTTTCTTT
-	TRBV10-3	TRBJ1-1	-	CAISIGGDTEAFF	TGTGCCATCAGTATTGGGGGAGACACTGAAGCTTTCTTT
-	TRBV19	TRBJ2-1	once	CASSIDSRGSSALLHNEQFF	TGTGCCAGTAGTATAGATTCCCGTGGCTCTAGCGCCTTACTACACAATGAGCAGTTCTTC
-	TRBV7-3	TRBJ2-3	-	CASSPGPTTDTQYF	TGTGCCAGCAGCCCCGGACCTACTACAGATACGCAGTATTTT
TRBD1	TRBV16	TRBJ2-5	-	CASSPTGQGLGETQYF	TGTGCCAGCAGCCCCACAGGACAGGGGCTGGGAGAGACCCAGTACTTC
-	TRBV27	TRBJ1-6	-	CASSLVPGGDSPLHF	TGTGCCAGCAGTTTAGTACCGGGTGGTGATTCACCCCTCCACTTT
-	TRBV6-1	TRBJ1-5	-	CASSEPNGQPQHF	TGTGCCAGCAGTGAGCCAAACGGTCAGCCCCAGCATTTT
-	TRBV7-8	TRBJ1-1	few	CASSRGGAYTEAFF	TGTGCCAGCAGCCGAGGGGGGGCTTACACTGAAGCTTTCTTT